This entry lists 24 T cell receptor beta chains sequenced from one sample in a study of cytotoxic CD8 clonotypes in ibrutinib-treated CLL. The data were produced by immunoSEQ multiplex PCR, yet TCRdb's version contains in-frame clones alone and is incomplete. The sample records under 30,000 clones, 45% to 65% being singletons. Material: PBMCs, obtained before ibrutinib treatment. These receptors came from a human donor with chronic lymphocytic leukemia.

The chain is built from TRBV6-6 and TRBJ2-1, with 11 bases that match TRBD2. Per germline, CDR1 MNHNY and CDR2 SVGAGI (reference sequence). The CDR3 consists of 15 residues. J was trimmed by 3 bases and V by 8 bases; bases with no gene match: 6. In DNA, the CDR3 is TGTGCCAGCGGGCACGGGACTAGCGGCTACAATGAGCAGTTCTTC. It specifies CASGHGTSGYNEQFF.

This chain connects TRBV9 to TRBJ2-7; TRBD1 matches 7 bases. Germline V gene sequence: CDR1 SGDLS, CDR2 YYNGEE. V was pared by 2 bases and J by 1 base, with 3 bases of the junction left unmatched. This CDR3 contains 14 residues. This CDR3 is CASSVSTGSYEQYF. CDR3 DNA: TGTGCCAGCAGCGTTTCGACAGGGTCCTACGAGCAGTACTTC.

The J gene is TRBJ1-6, the V gene TRBV7-2, with D maybe TRBD1 (6 bases). The germline gives CDR1 SGHTA, CDR2 FQGNSA. The germline V and J ends were trimmed by 1 base and 3 bases, with 10 bases remaining between them. The CDR3 has 16 residues. This chain's CDR3 is CASSLDAGVYNSPLHF. In nucleotides, the CDR3 is TGTGCCAGCAGCTTAGATGCAGGGGTCTATAATTCACCCCTCCACTTT.

This clone was recorded once. This chain links TRBV19 with TRBJ2-2; D possibly corresponds to TRBD1 (6 bases). This CDR3 is built from 13 residues. With 4 bases removed from V and 7 bases from J, the gap between germline ends came to 10 bases. Germline CDR1 LNHDA, CDR2 SQIVND (reference sequence). CDR3 sequence reads: CASSTTGYGELFF. CDR3 coding DNA: TGTGCCAGTAGTACTACAGGGTACGGGGAGCTGTTTTTT. The whole variable domain, filled in from reference TRBV19 and TRBJ2-2, reads DGGITQSPKYLFRKEGQNVTLSCEQNLNHDAMYWYRQDPGQGLRLIYYSQIVNDFQKGDIAEGYSVSREKKESFPLTVTSAQKNPTAFYLCASSTTGYGELFFGEGSRLTVL.

The chain couples TRBV2 to TRBJ2-7; D possibly corresponds to TRBD2 (5 bases). V was clipped by 3 bases and J by 3 bases, with 12 bases between them. The germline V gene encodes CDR1 SNHLY and CDR2 FYNNEI. This CDR3 comprises 14 residues. DNA for the CDR3: TGTGCCAGCAGTGAGCAGACTAACCTCTACGAGCAGTACTTC. Translation gives CASSEQTNLYEQYF.

A few counts support this clone. The chain is built from TRBV7-2 and TRBJ2-7; 8 bases map to TRBD1. Germline V gene data show CDR1 as SGHTA and CDR2 as FQGNSA. Unmatched junction bases numbered 7, after V lost 3 bases and J lost 9 bases. This CDR3 is 13 amino acids long. In DNA form, the CDR3 reads TGTGCCAGCAGCTTTCCTGGACAGGGCGGGCAGTACTTC. Translation gives CASSFPGQGGQYF.

The chain joins TRBV6-1 to TRBJ1-1; no clear D. In germline, CDR1 is MNHNS, CDR2 SASEGT. This CDR3 region has 14 residues. V lost 2 bases to trimming and J lost 4 bases, with 11 bases between them. CDR3 residues: CASSEWVFGTEAFF. The CDR3 DNA reads TGTGCCAGCAGTGAATGGGTGTTCGGCACTGAAGCTTTCTTT.

This clone was detected only a few times. The J gene is TRBJ2-7, the V gene TRBV15; D gene uncertain. The CDR3 extends over 15 amino acids. V lost 4 bases, J lost 7 bases, and 20 bases lay in between. The germline CDR1 and CDR2 sequences are LNHNV and YYDKDF (reference sequence). As DNA, the CDR3 is TGTGCCACCAGCAAACTGGCCCAGACCGGCGAAGAGCAGTACTTC. Encoded protein: CATSKLAQTGEEQYF.

The chain uses TRBV28 and TRBJ2-7, with unresolved D. The germline V gene encodes CDR1 MDHEN and CDR2 SYDVKM. V lost 5 bases and J lost 2, with 4 bases in between. The CDR3 contains 11 residues. This CDR3 reads CASSTTYEQYF. CDR3 nucleotide sequence: TGTGCCAGCAGTACAACCTACGAGCAGTACTTC. Drawing the rest from reference TRBV28 and TRBJ2-7, the complete variable domain is DVKVTQSSRYLVKRTGEKVFLECVQDMDHENMFWYRQDPGLGLRLIYFSYDVKMKEKGDIPEGYSVSREKKERFSLILESASTNQTSMYLCASSTTYEQYFGPGTRLTVT.

The chain's CDR3 is CASSLFWREGLSKNIQYF. DNA for the CDR3: TGCGCCAGCAGCTTGTTCTGGCGGGAGGGCCTTTCCAAAAACATTCAGTACTTC. The rearrangement links TRBV5-1 to TRBJ2-4, with 9 bases identical to TRBD2. CDR3 length: 18 residues. Germline loops: CDR1 SGHRS, CDR2 YFSETQ. J gave up 2 bases and V 1 base, and 10 bases lay outside the gene matches.

This clone occurred many times. CDR3 DNA sequence: TGTGCCATACGACAGGGACTGGCCTACGAGCAGTACTTC. Protein: CAIRQGLAYEQYF. The gene calls are TRBV10-3 and TRBJ2-7, with D maybe TRBD1 (7 bases). CDR1 is ENHRY, CDR2 SYGVKD, per germline. Trimming shortened V by 9 bases and J by 2 bases, and 14 bases separated the two germline ends. This CDR3 has 13 residues.

The chain links TRBV4-1 to TRBJ2-7; 10 bases align to TRBD1. Germline-derived CDR1 and CDR2 are MGHRA and YSYEKL. Unmatched junction bases numbered 4, after V lost 4 bases and J lost 1 base. The CDR3 length is 15 residues. Here the CDR3 DNA reads TGCGCCAGCAGCCTAGAGGGACAGGGGTCCTACGAGCAGTACTTC. It translates to CASSLEGQGSYEQYF.

V gene TRBV10-3 combines with J gene TRBJ1-2; D remains ambiguous. This CDR3 contains 13 residues. V lost 2 bases and J 8 bases, leaving 12 bases between the germline ends. The germline gives CDR1 ENHRY, CDR2 SYGVKD. CDR3 sequence reads: CAISEGLVWGYTF. CDR3 nucleotides: TGTGCCATCAGTGAGGGGTTAGTCTGGGGCTACACCTTC.

The V and J genes are TRBV10-2 and TRBJ1-2, with D unresolved. V lost 8 bases and J 3 bases, leaving 16 bases between the germline ends. The CDR3 extends over 14 amino acids. Germline CDR1 WSHSY, CDR2 SAAADI. The CDR3 DNA is TGCGCCAGCTTAAGCGGCAGTAACTACTATGGCTACACCTTC. It is translated as CASLSGSNYYGYTF.

This chain links TRBV5-1 with TRBJ2-5; 9 positions match TRBD2. V lost 6 bases, J lost 5 bases, and 8 bases stayed unmatched. Germline V gene lookup returns CDR1 SGHRS and CDR2 YFSETQ. The CDR3 covers 14 residues. The CDR3 region has the DNA TGCGCCAGCACGCGGGGGGGCCTACGGGAGACCCAGTACTTC. It translates to CASTRGGLRETQYF.

The chain uses TRBV2 and TRBJ2-7; D gene uncertain. CDR3 length equals 11 residues. Trimming pared 3 bases from V and 2 bases from J, leaving 2 bases between. Germline V gene sequence: CDR1 SNHLY, CDR2 FYNNEI. In DNA form, the CDR3 reads TGTGCCAGCAGTGAGCCCTACGAGCAGTACTTC. This translates into CASSEPYEQYF.

The chain employs TRBV9 and TRBJ2-1; 13 bases align to TRBD2. V was pared by 1 base and J by 12 bases, with 4 bases of the junction left unmatched. CDR3 length equals 14 residues. Germline V gives CDR1 SGDLS, CDR2 YYNGEE. The CDR3 sequence: CASSVTSGGAGQFF. The CDR3 DNA reads as TGTGCCAGCAGCGTAACTAGCGGGGGGGCCGGGCAGTTCTTC.

This sequence joins TRBV6-1 and TRBJ2-5; TRBD1 matches at 8 bases. The CDR3 spans 14 residues. Germline CDR1 is MNHNS and CDR2 is SASEGT. Trimming at V came to 2 bases and at J to 5 bases, leaving 4 bases not matched to a gene. For the CDR3, the DNA is TGTGCCAGCAGTGAATACAGGGGGGATGAGACCCAGTACTTC. Translating it yields CASSEYRGDETQYF.

This chain connects TRBV15 to TRBJ2-3, with TRBD2 identical over 11 bases. Germline V lookup: CDR1 LNHNV, CDR2 YYDKDF (reference sequence). The CDR3 extends over 17 amino acids. The J segment lost 1 base and the V segment lost 4 bases, leaving 7 bases of the junction unmatched. For the CDR3, the DNA is TGTGCCACCAGCAAAATTAGCGGGGGGGCCGGCACAGATACGCAGTATTTT. It codes for CATSKISGGAGTDTQYF.

This clone was seen a handful of times. The genes are TRBV28 and TRBJ1-1; D is unresolved. V was clipped by 5 bases and J by 3 bases, with 10 bases between them. The CDR3 has 13 amino acids. Germline V gene sequence: CDR1 MDHEN, CDR2 SYDVKM. CDR3 coding DNA: TGTGCCAGCAGTGCCTTCGACTACACTGAAGCTTTCTTT. It yields the protein CASSAFDYTEAFF. Using reference TRBV28 and TRBJ1-1 for the parts outside the CDR3, the full variable domain is DVKVTQSSRYLVKRTGEKVFLECVQDMDHENMFWYRQDPGLGLRLIYFSYDVKMKEKGDIPEGYSVSREKKERFSLILESASTNQTSMYLCASSAFDYTEAFFGQGTRLTVV.

This clone showed up just once. The chain couples TRBV5-6 to TRBJ1-1; 9 bases map to TRBD1. The J segment lost 7 bases and the V segment lost 0 bases, leaving 1 base of the junction unmatched. Germline CDR1 is SGHDT and CDR2 is YYEEEE. The CDR3 loop spans 13 amino acids. This CDR3 reads CASSLGTGVEAFF. In DNA, the CDR3 is TGTGCCAGCAGCTTGGGGACAGGGGTTGAAGCTTTCTTT.

The chain recombines TRBV27 with TRBJ2-2; TRBD2 agrees at 7 bases. Germline V lookup: CDR1 MNHEY, CDR2 SMNVEV (reference sequence). CDR3 size: 15 residues. Losses at the gene ends were 11 bases for V and 4 bases for J; bases not matched to a gene: 13. CDR3 in DNA: TGTGCCTGCACCGGGACCCCGGGAGGCACCGGGGAGCTGTTTTTT. This encodes CACTGTPGGTGELFF.

This chain uses TRBV19 with TRBJ2-4; D assignment may be TRBD1 or TRBD2 (6 bases each). The CDR3 runs to 13 residues. Germline CDR1 is LNHDA and CDR2 is SQIVND (reference sequence). V dropped 1 base and J dropped 8 bases, with 9 bases sitting between them. This CDR3 reads CASSIGRGDIQYF. CDR3 sequence (DNA): TGTGCCAGTAGTATAGGTAGGGGGGACATTCAGTACTTC.

The gene calls are TRBV2 and TRBJ1-6; D uncertain. The CDR3 has 14 amino acids. Trimming stripped 8 bases from V and 4 bases from J, with 12 bases between. Germline V gene sequence: CDR1 SNHLY, CDR2 FYNNEI. CDR3 region: CASRVPEYNSPLHF. The CDR3 nucleotides read TGTGCCAGCCGCGTACCCGAATATAATTCACCCCTCCACTTT.